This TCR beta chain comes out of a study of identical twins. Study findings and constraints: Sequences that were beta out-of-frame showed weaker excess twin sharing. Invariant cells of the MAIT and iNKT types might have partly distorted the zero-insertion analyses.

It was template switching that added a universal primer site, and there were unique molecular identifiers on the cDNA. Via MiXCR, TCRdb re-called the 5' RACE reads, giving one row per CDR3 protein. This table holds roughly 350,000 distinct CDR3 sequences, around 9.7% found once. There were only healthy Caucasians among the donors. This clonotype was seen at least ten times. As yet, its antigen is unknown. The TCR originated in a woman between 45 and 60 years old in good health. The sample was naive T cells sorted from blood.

The CDR3 DNA is TGCGCCAGCAGCTTGGGGCCCTCGGGGGATGGCAATCAGCCCCAGCATTTT. This gives the protein CASSLGPSGDGNQPQHF. The chain links TRBV5-1 to TRBJ1-5; possibly TRBD1 for D (5 bases). Germline V gene data show CDR1 as SGHRS and CDR2 as YFSETQ. V was clipped by 0 bases and J by 2 bases, with 15 bases between them. This CDR3 spans 17 amino acids. The full variable domain, rest sourced from reference TRBV5-1 and TRBJ1-5, is KAGVTQTPRYLIKTRGQQVTLSCSPISGHRSVSWYQQTPGQGLQFLFEYFSETQRNKGNFPGRFSGRQFSNSRSEMNVSTLELGDSALYLCASSLGPSGDGNQPQHFGDGTRLSIL.